Listed below are T cell receptor beta chains from one sample, sequenced in a study of CD8 T cells in ankylosing spondylitis. MiXCR, run by TCRdb on the 5' RACE reads, gives a single entry per CDR3 protein. The sample lists 100,000 to 150,000 distinct CDR3 sequences; about 15% were seen once. Sequencing was performed on blood, either unsorted or a sorted T cell fraction (not recorded which). All receptors come from a male donor with ankylosing spondylitis. The CDR3 runs from the conserved cysteine through the conserved F or W. A D gene is named only where the DNA matches it firmly. Clone size, where shown, is once, few, many, or a class for clones that have expanded.

TRBJ2-7 | TRBD1 | TRBV29-1 | few | CSIPTRPGGEQYF | TGCAGCATTCCCACCCGTCCAGGGGGCGAGCAGTACTTC
TRBJ2-7 | TRBD1 | TRBV7-9 | once | CASSLERTGTENYEQYF | TGTGCCAGCAGCTTAGAACGGACAGGGACCGAAAACTACGAGCAGTACTTC
TRBJ2-1 | TRBD2 | TRBV18 | few | CASSSSGRESYNEQFF | TGTGCCAGCTCATCGAGCGGGAGAGAATCCTACAATGAGCAGTTCTTC
TRBJ2-7 | . | TRBV11-2 | . | CASSHPLGEQYF | TGTGCCAGCAGCCATCCCTTGGGAGAGCAGTACTTC
TRBJ1-4 | . | TRBV10-3 | . | CAISDRGGMEKLFF | TGTGCCATCAGTGATAGAGGTGGAATGGAAAAACTGTTTTTT
TRBJ2-5 | TRBD2 | TRBV9 | few | CASSVGPSREDWETQYF | TGTGCCAGCAGCGTAGGGCCTTCTCGGGAGGACTGGGAGACCCAGTACTTC
TRBJ2-1 | TRBD2 | TRBV5-6 | . | CASSFGTSGSSYNEQFF | TGTGCCAGCAGCTTCGGGACTAGCGGGAGCTCCTACAATGAGCAGTTCTTC
TRBJ2-1 | TRBD2 | TRBV7-9 | . | CASSLGREEFF | TGTGCCAGCAGCCTGGGGCGGGAGGAGTTCTTC
TRBJ2-5 | TRBD1 | TRBV7-9 | . | CASSSPPTGRFWETQYF | TGTGCCAGCAGCTCCCCCCCGACAGGGAGATTTTGGGAGACCCAGTACTTC
TRBJ2-7 | . | TRBV27 | . | CASSLSPSLGYEQYF | TGTGCCAGCAGTTTATCCCCCTCCCTGGGCTACGAGCAGTACTTC
TRBJ1-1 | . | TRBV7-9 | few | CASSPTSANTEAFF | TGTGCCAGCAGCCCAACGTCCGCGAACACTGAAGCTTTCTTT
TRBJ2-1 | TRBD2 | TRBV6-2/TRBV6-3 | . | CASSQTSRTWNEQFF | TGTGCCAGCAGTCAGACTAGCCGGACCTGGAATGAGCAGTTCTTC
TRBJ2-1 | TRBD2 | TRBV7-8 | . | CASSLNSGSWNEQFF | TGTGCCAGCAGCTTAAATAGCGGGAGTTGGAATGAGCAGTTCTTC
TRBJ2-3 | . | TRBV28 | . | CASSLRRTTSTDTQYF | TGTGCCAGCAGCCTTAGACGGACAACTAGCACAGATACGCAGTATTTT
TRBJ2-1 | . | TRBV4-1 | many | CASSQDQGGVIYNEQFF | TGCGCCAGCAGCCAAGATCAAGGGGGAGTCATCTACAATGAGCAGTTCTTC
TRBJ2-1 | . | TRBV2 | few | CASSGLLYEQFF | TGTGCCAGCAGTGGGCTTTTGTATGAGCAGTTCTTC
TRBJ2-1 | . | TRBV20-1 | few | CSARFGNEQFF | TGCAGTGCTAGGTTCGGGAATGAGCAGTTCTTC
TRBJ2-1 | . | TRBV20-1 | few | CSAWTVGNEQFF | TGCAGTGCCTGGACTGTCGGAAATGAGCAGTTCTTC
TRBJ1-2 | . | TRBV9 | . | CASSLSELRYGYTF | TGTGCCAGCAGCCTTAGTGAGTTGCGGTATGGCTACACCTTC
TRBJ1-3 | . | TRBV28 | many | CASSLTLSGNTIYF | TGTGCCAGCAGCCTTACCCTCTCTGGAAACACCATATATTTT
TRBJ2-3 | . | TRBV7-3 | . | CASSYGSTDTQYF | TGTGCCAGCAGCTACGGGAGCACAGATACGCAGTATTTT
TRBJ1-1 | . | TRBV27 | many | CASSLLGSATEAFF | TGTGCCAGCAGTTTATTGGGGTCTGCCACTGAAGCTTTCTTT
TRBJ2-1 | . | TRBV27 | medium-sized | CASSGYWGYNEQFF | TGTGCCAGCAGTGGTTACTGGGGTTACAATGAGCAGTTCTTC
TRBJ2-7 | . | TRBV4-1 | . | CASSQESRGGGSYEQYF | TGCGCCAGCAGCCAAGAGTCCCGGGGAGGGGGCTCCTACGAGCAGTACTTC
TRBJ2-1 | . | TRBV7-8 | few | CASSVGAGAWGEQFF | TGTGCCAGCAGCGTAGGGGCTGGGGCCTGGGGCGAGCAGTTCTTC
TRBJ2-7 | . | TRBV30 | . | CAWTGGYEQYF | TGTGCCTGGACTGGCGGCTACGAGCAGTACTTC
TRBJ2-7 | TRBD2 | TRBV7-2 | few | CASTGLANSYEQYF | TGTGCCAGCACGGGACTAGCGAATTCCTACGAGCAGTACTTC
TRBJ1-5 | . | TRBV15 | . | CATGGGGGQPQHF | TGTGCCACCGGGGGAGGGGGAGGTCAGCCCCAGCATTTT
TRBJ2-7 | . | TRBV29-1 | . | CSVEGLDAEQYF | TGCAGCGTTGAAGGACTAGACGCCGAGCAGTACTTC
TRBJ2-7 | TRBD1 | TRBV27 | . | CASRRQGYEQYF | TGTGCCAGCAGGAGACAGGGCTACGAGCAGTACTTC
TRBJ2-7 | TRBD1 | TRBV28 | . | CASSFFRTGYYEQYF | TGTGCCAGCAGTTTTTTCAGGACAGGCTACTACGAGCAGTACTTC
TRBJ2-7 | TRBD2 | TRBV25-1 | . | CASSSTRRLAGEEQYF | TGTGCCAGCAGCTCCACACGGAGACTAGCGGGAGAGGAGCAGTACTTC
TRBJ2-1 | TRBD1 | TRBV20-1 | many | CSAAPGTGFSNEQFF | TGCAGTGCCGCGCCTGGGACAGGGTTTTCCAATGAGCAGTTCTTC
TRBJ1-5 | TRBD1 | TRBV29-1 | many | CSVQGGNQPQHF | TGCAGCGTTCAGGGGGGCAATCAGCCCCAGCATTTT
TRBJ2-3 | TRBD1 | TRBV5-1 | few | CASSAYRGRIDTQYF | TGCGCCAGCAGCGCCTACAGGGGAAGGATAGATACGCAGTATTTT
TRBJ1-2 | . | TRBV6-2/TRBV6-3 | . | CASRHHRDVASSYTF | TGTGCCAGCAGGCACCACAGGGATGTAGCCAGCAGCTACACCTTC
TRBJ2-7 | . | TRBV5-1 | few | CASSPGRGRENYEQYF | TGCGCCAGCAGCCCGGGGCGGGGGCGGGAGAACTACGAGCAGTACTTC
TRBJ2-1 | . | TRBV20-1 | . | CSARVYNEQFF | TGCAGTGCTAGAGTTTACAATGAGCAGTTCTTC
TRBJ1-2 | . | TRBV29-1 | . | CSVVDSYGYTF | TGCAGCGTTGTGGACAGCTATGGCTACACCTTC
TRBJ2-6 | . | TRBV29-1 | . | CSAIGPGGANVLTF | TGCAGCGCCATCGGCCCTGGCGGGGCCAACGTCCTGACTTTC
TRBJ2-2 | TRBD2 | TRBV7-9 | . | CASSLKSSGRIGELFF | TGTGCCAGCAGCTTAAAGTCTAGCGGGAGGATCGGGGAGCTGTTTTTT
TRBJ1-2 | . | TRBV6-2/TRBV6-3 | . | CASSWGTGYGYTF | TGTGCCAGCAGTTGGGGGACGGGCTATGGCTACACCTTC
TRBJ1-4 | . | TRBV7-9 | few | CASSLPADEKLFF | TGTGCCAGCAGCTTGCCGGCAGACGAAAAACTGTTTTTT
TRBJ2-3 | . | TRBV27 | few | CASSFRISGGPGTDTQYF | TGTGCCAGCAGTTTCCGTATCTCAGGAGGGCCCGGCACAGATACGCAGTATTTT
TRBJ2-1 | . | TRBV10-3 | . | CAISEPRNSYNEQFF | TGTGCCATCAGTGAGCCGAGGAACTCCTACAATGAGCAGTTCTTC
TRBJ2-2 | TRBD2 | TRBV6-1 | . | CASRRAGAAGELFF | TGTGCCAGCAGGCGAGCGGGAGCGGCCGGGGAGCTGTTTTTT
TRBJ2-2 | TRBD2 | TRBV6-5 | many | CASSYSGLAGDGTGELFF | TGTGCCAGCAGTTATTCCGGACTAGCGGGAGATGGGACCGGGGAGCTGTTTTTT
TRBJ2-3 | . | TRBV19 | many | CASDSGQGTDTQYF | TGTGCCAGCGATAGCGGACAAGGAACAGATACGCAGTATTTT
TRBJ2-7 | . | TRBV3-1 | . | CASSQGVLTYEQYF | TGTGCCAGCAGCCAAGGGGTCCTTACCTACGAGCAGTACTTC
TRBJ2-1 | TRBD2 | TRBV6-5 | few | CASSSWLAGAQKSYNEQFF | TGTGCCAGCAGTTCCTGGCTAGCGGGAGCGCAAAAGTCCTACAATGAGCAGTTCTTC
TRBJ2-1 | TRBD2 | TRBV20-1 | . | CSARDREREVHNEQFF | TGCAGTGCTAGAGATCGAGAACGGGAGGTCCACAATGAGCAGTTCTTC
TRBJ2-1 | . | TRBV20-1 | . | CSAELRTYNEQFF | TGCAGTGCCGAACTACGAACCTACAATGAGCAGTTCTTC